This T cell receptor (beta chain) was recovered during a study of T cell responses to AZD1222 COVID-19 vaccine. CDR3 length equals 12 residues. Trimming cost V 5 bases and J 8 bases, with 12 bases left between them. Germline V gene sequence: CDR1 MNHEY, CDR2 SMNVEV (reference sequence). TCRdb's table, derived via immunoSEQ multiplex PCR, lists solely in-frame clones and lacks some. The sample yields about 190,000 clones, roughly 93% seen once. A remark on this clone: Antigen: not known.

The study, taken as a whole, reports: Among those given AZD1222, only five to seven were seropositive at baseline.

The sample here was peripheral blood, taken on day 0 of AZD1222 vaccination. This chain links TRBV27 with TRBJ1-2, with D tentatively TRBD1 (5 bases). The receptor comes from an adult in good health. CDR3 amino acids: CASSPGGRGYTF. The CDR3 DNA sequence: TGTGCCAGCAGTCCCGGGGGTCGGGGCTACACCTTC.